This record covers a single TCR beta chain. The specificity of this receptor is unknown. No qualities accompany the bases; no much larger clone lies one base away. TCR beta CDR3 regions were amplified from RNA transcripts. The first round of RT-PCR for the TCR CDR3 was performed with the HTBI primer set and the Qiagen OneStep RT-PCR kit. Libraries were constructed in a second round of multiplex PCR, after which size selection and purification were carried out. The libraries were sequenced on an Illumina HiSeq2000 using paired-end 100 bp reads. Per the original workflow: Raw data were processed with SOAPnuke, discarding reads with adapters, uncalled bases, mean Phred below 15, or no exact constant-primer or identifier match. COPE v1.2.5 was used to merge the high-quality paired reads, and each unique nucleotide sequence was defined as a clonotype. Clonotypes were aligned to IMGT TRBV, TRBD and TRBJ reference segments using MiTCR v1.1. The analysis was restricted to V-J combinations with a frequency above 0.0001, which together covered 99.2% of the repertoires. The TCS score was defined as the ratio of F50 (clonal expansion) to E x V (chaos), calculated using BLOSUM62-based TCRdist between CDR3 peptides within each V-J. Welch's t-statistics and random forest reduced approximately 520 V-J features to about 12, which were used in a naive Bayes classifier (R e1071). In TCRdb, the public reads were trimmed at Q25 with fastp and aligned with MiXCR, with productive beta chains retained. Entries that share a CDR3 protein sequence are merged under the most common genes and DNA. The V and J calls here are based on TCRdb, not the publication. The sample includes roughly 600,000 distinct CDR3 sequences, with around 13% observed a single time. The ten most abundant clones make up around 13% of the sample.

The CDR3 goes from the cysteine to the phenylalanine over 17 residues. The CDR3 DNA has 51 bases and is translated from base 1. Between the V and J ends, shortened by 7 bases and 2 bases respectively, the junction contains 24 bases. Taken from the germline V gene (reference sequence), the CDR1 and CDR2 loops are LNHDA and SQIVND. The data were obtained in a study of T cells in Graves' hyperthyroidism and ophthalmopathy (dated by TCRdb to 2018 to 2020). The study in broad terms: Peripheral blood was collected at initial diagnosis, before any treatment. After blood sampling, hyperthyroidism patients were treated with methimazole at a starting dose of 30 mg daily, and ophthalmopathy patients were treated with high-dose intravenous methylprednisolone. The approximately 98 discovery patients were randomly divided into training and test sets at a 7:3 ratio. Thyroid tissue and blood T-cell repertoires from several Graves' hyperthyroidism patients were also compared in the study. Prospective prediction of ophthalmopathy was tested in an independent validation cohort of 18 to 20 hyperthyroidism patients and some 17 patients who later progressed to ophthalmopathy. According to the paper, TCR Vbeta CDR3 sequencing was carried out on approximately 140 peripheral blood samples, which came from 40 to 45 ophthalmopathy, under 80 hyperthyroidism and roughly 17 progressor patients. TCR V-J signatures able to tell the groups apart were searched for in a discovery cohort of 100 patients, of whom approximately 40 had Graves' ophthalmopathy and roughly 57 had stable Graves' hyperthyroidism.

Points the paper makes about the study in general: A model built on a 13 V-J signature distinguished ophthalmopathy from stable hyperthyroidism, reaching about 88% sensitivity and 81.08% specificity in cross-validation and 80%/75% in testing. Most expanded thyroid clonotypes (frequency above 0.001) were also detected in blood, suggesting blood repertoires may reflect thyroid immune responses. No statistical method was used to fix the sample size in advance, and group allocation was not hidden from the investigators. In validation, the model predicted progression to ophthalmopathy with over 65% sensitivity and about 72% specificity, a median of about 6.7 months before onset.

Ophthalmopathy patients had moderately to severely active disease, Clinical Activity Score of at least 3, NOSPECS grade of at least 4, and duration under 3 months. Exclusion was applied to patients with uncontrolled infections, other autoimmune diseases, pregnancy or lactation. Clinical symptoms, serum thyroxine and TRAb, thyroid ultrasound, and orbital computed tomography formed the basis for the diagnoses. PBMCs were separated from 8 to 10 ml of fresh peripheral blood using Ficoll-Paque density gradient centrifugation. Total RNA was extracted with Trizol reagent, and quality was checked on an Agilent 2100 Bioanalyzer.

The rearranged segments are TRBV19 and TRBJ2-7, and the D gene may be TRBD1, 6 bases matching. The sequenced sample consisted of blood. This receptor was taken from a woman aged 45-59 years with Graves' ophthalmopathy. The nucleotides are TGTGCCAGTACCCCAACCGGGAAGTTGACAGGAACCTACGAGCAGTACTTC. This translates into CASTPTGKLTGTYEQYF.